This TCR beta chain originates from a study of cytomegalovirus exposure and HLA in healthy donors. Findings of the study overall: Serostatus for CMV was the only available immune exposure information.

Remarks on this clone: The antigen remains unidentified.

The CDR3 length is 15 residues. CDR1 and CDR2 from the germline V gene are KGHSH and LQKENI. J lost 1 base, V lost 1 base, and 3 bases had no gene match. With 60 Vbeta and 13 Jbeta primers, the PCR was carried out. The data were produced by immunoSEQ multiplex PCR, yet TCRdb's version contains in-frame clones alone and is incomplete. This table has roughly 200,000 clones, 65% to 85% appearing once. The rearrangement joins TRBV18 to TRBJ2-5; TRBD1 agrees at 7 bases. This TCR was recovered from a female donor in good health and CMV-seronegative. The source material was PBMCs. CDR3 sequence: CASSPRDSLQETQYF. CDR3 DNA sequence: TGTGCCAGCTCACCACGGGACAGCCTCCAAGAGACCCAGTACTTC.